The 14 T cell receptor beta chains listed next were all sequenced from one sample in a study of Graves' ophthalmopathy and Graves' hyperthyroidism. Amplifying from RNA transcripts, the study obtained TCR beta CDR3 regions. RT-PCR in the first round used HTBI primers; a second-round multiplex PCR followed. TCRdb redid the calling of the multiplex PCR reads with MiXCR, one entry per CDR3 protein. The table lists fewer than 350,000 distinct CDR3 sequences, 17% of them singletons, with 12% in the top ten. Sample: peripheral blood. These receptors all come from an adult man with Graves' ophthalmopathy.

At least ten counts were recorded for this clonotype. The CDR3 loop reads CATSRRERGGEQYF. In DNA form, the CDR3 reads TGTGCCACCAGCAGACGCGAGAGGGGGGGCGAGCAGTACTTC. The chain links TRBV15 to TRBJ2-7; D is perhaps TRBD2 (7 bases). Trimming pared 2 bases from V and 6 bases from J, leaving 14 bases between. This CDR3 region has 14 residues. The germline V gene has CDR1 LNHNV and CDR2 YYDKDF (reference sequence).

The chain couples TRBV11-2 to TRBJ2-1; no clear D. The CDR3 length is 11 residues. V lost 1 base and J 9 bases, leaving 4 bases between the germline ends. Germline CDR1 SGHAT, CDR2 FQNNGV. The CDR3 DNA follows: TGTGCCAGCAGCTTAGGTTTTGAGCAGTTCTTC. It encodes CASSLGFEQFF. Using reference TRBV11-2 and TRBJ2-1 for the parts outside the CDR3, the full variable domain is EAGVAQSPRYKIIEKRQSVAFWCNPISGHATLYWYQQILGQGPKLLIQFQNNGVVDDSQLPKDRFSAERLKGVDSTLKIQPAKLEDSAVYLCASSLGFEQFFGPGTRLTVL.

This clonotype was observed many times. The chain carries TRBV11-1 and TRBJ1-5, with 9 bases that match TRBD1. Germline lookup yields CDR1 SGHAT and CDR2 FQDESV (reference sequence). The CDR3 length is 18 residues. Trimming removed 4 bases from V and 1 base from J; junction bases left unmatched: 11. CDR3 coding DNA: TGTGCCAGCAGCTCCGACAGGGGGAGTCCTCGGAGCAATCAGCCCCAGCATTTT. Translation gives CASSSDRGSPRSNQPQHF.

This clonotype has at least ten counts. The chain is built from TRBV6-2 or TRBV6-3 and TRBJ1-5; 9 bases line up with TRBD1. Germline assignment: CDR1 MNHEY and CDR2 SVGEGT. Losses at the gene ends were 6 bases for V and 4 bases for J; bases not matched to a gene: 7. The CDR3 loop spans 15 amino acids. CDR3 region: CASRQDRGKNQPQHF. CDR3 DNA: TGTGCCAGCAGACAGGACAGGGGAAAGAATCAGCCCCAGCATTTT.

The chain employs TRBV19 and TRBJ2-7; the D is unclear. CDR1 and CDR2 from the germline V gene are LNHDA and SQIVND (reference sequence). V was shortened by 1 base and J by 2 bases, with 9 bases between the two germline ends. The CDR3 has 14 amino acids. CDR3 in amino acids: CASSIGPGTYEQYF. In DNA form, the CDR3 reads TGTGCCAGTAGTATAGGTCCTGGGACCTACGAGCAGTACTTC.

This clonotype was counted a single time. The CDR3 nucleotides read TGTGCCATCACACAGGGAATGGGTGGCTACACCTTC. This encodes CAITQGMGGYTF. The chain uses TRBV28 and TRBJ1-2, with D perhaps matching TRBD1 (6 bases). The V gene lost 10 bases and the J gene lost 7 bases, with 16 bases spanning the gap. The germline CDR1 and CDR2 sequences are MDHEN and SYDVKM. This CDR3 contains 12 residues.

This clonotype was seen at least ten times. The chain has TRBV12-3 or TRBV12-4 and TRBJ2-7; D is tentatively TRBD1 or TRBD2 (6 bases each). With 7 bases removed from V and 2 bases from J, the gap between germline ends came to 12 bases. CDR3 length: 13 amino acids. CDR3 residues: CASTLGGTYEQYF. In DNA form, the CDR3 reads TGTGCCAGCACCCTAGGGGGGACCTACGAGCAGTACTTC.

This clonotype was seen many times. The genes are TRBV5-1 and TRBJ2-7; TRBD2 agrees at 13 bases. The CDR3 extends over 17 amino acids. Trimming at V came to 4 bases and at J to 0 bases, leaving 7 bases not matched to a gene. Germline V gene lookup returns CDR1 SGHRS and CDR2 YFSETQ. This chain's CDR3 is CASSPPGLAGTSYEQYF. The CDR3 nucleotides are TGCGCCAGCAGCCCCCCGGGACTAGCGGGGACCTCCTACGAGCAGTACTTC. The whole variable domain, filled in from reference TRBV5-1 and TRBJ2-7, reads KAGVTQTPRYLIKTRGQQVTLSCSPISGHRSVSWYQQTPGQGLQFLFEYFSETQRNKGNFPGRFSGRQFSNSRSEMNVSTLELGDSALYLCASSPPGLAGTSYEQYFGPGTRLTVT.

This clonotype showed up many times. The V gene is TRBV20-1, the J gene TRBJ1-3, with 12 bases identical to TRBD1. Germline V lookup: CDR1 DFQATT, CDR2 SNEGSKA (reference sequence). Trimming cost V 3 bases and J 4 bases; bases outside gene matches: 16. This CDR3 has 19 residues. CDR3 coding DNA: TGCAGTGCTAGGAGGGGGGGGACAGGGGGCGATTCGGCAGGAAACACCATATATTTT. As protein: CSARRGGTGGDSAGNTIYF.

This clonotype was seen at least ten times. This may stem from a read error, because a much larger clone lies one nucleotide away. The chain is built from TRBV2 and TRBJ1-5; possibly TRBD1 for D (6 bases). Trimming cost V 6 bases and J 5 bases, with 8 bases left between them. CDR3 length: 12 amino acids. Looked up from germline, CDR1 is SNHLY and CDR2 is FYNNEI. The CDR3 here is CASRDSDQPQHF. For the CDR3, the DNA is TGTGCCAGCAGGGACAGCGATCAGCCCCAGCATTTT. Complete variable domain (other parts from reference TRBV2 and TRBJ1-5): EPEVTQTPSHQVTQMGQEVILRCVPISNHLYFYWYRQILGQKVEFLVSFYNNEISEKSEIFDDQFSVERPDGSNFTLKIRSTKLEDSAMYFCASRDSDQPQHFGDGTRLSIL.

The chain joins TRBV6-1 to TRBJ2-5; D perhaps matches TRBD1 (5 bases). CDR1 MNHNS and CDR2 SASEGT come from the germline V gene. The CDR3 runs to 13 residues. V was shortened by 6 bases and J by 4 bases, with 12 bases between the two germline ends. The CDR3, as DNA: TGTGCCAGCAGAGCCCCCCAGGGAGAGACCCAGTACTTC. Translation gives CASRAPQGETQYF.

Many counts were recorded for this clonotype. CDR3 residues: CASSLYGDRGYEQYF. For the CDR3, the DNA is TGCGCCAGCAGCTTATATGGGGACAGGGGCTACGAGCAGTACTTC. This rearrangement joins TRBV5-1 to TRBJ2-7; TRBD1 aligns across 10 bases. This CDR3 is built from 15 residues. The V gene's germline CDR1 is SGHRS and CDR2 YFSETQ. Losses at the gene ends were 2 bases for V and 3 bases for J; bases not matched to a gene: 5.

This clonotype showed up many times. V is TRBV10-2 and J is TRBJ1-2, with 7 bases identical to TRBD1. This CDR3 region has 16 residues. V lost 3 bases to trimming and J lost 8 bases; unmatched junction nucleotides: 15. The germline V gene has CDR1 WSHSY and CDR2 SAAADI. The CDR3, as DNA: TGCGCCAGCAGTGACGGGACAGACCGTGCTCAAAACGGCTACACCTTC. This sequence encodes CASSDGTDRAQNGYTF.

Ten or more counts support this clonotype. V and J are TRBV5-1 and TRBJ2-2, with 7 bases that match TRBD1. The CDR3 has 15 amino acids. With 4 bases clipped from V and 1 base from J, the junction kept 4 bases outside the gene matches. Per germline, CDR1 SGHRS and CDR2 YFSETQ. CDR3 sequence (DNA): TGCGCCAGCAGCCTTTGGACAGGGAACACCGGGGAGCTGTTTTTT. Translation gives CASSLWTGNTGELFF.